This TCR beta chain was captured by sequencing in a study of T cell responses to AZD1222 COVID-19 vaccine. Here immunoSEQ multiplex PCR was the method, and the copy in TCRdb shows in-frame clones only, minus some. Among tens of thousands of clones listed, roughly 87% were seen once. Overall study results and limits: Donors were chiefly white British, with a greater number of females, and clonal diversity was perhaps underestimated. Unmutated variant regions reportedly attract nearly half of all spike-specific TCRs. Spike was spanned by vaccine-associated CD4 TCRs, with dominance at 160-218 and 743-854. Repertoire sampling occurred only after the peak T cell response.

The CDR3 covers 15 residues. CDR1 and CDR2 from the germline V gene are SGHVS and FQNEAQ. V was clipped by 5 bases and J by 8 bases; unmatched bases: 12. Comments on this clone: The antigen is undetermined.

This specimen was peripheral blood, taken on day 0 of AZD1222 vaccination. The V gene is TRBV7-8, the J gene TRBJ1-2, with 9 bases aligning to TRBD1. This sequence was found in an adult in good health. The CDR3 nucleotides are TGTGCCAGCAGCAAGCCGACAGGGGGATTCTTCGGCTACACCTTC. Translated, it gives CASSKPTGGFFGYTF.